These 27 T cell receptor beta chains came from one sample sequenced in a study of lymphopenia after photon versus proton radiotherapy. Sequencing was performed with immunoSEQ multiplex PCR; in TCRdb, only in-frame clones are kept and a portion is missing. The sample lists tens of thousands of clones, around nine tenths occurring once. The material was peripheral blood, obtained from a patient treated with proton-based radiotherapy. Every receptor here comes from a woman aged 60-75 years with cholangiocarcinoma. Some clones in this sample may be carry-over from other donors' samples.

CDR3 DNA: TGTGCCAGCAGACCAAGACAGGGACCGTATACGCAGTATTTT. Its protein is CASRPRQGPYTQYF. The chain joins TRBV6-5 to TRBJ2-3; 7 bases agree with TRBD1. The germline V gene encodes CDR1 MNHEY and CDR2 SVGAGI. The CDR3 covers 14 residues. Trimming at V came to 6 bases and at J to 7 bases, leaving 10 bases not matched to a gene.

The rearrangement uses TRBV5-6 and TRBJ1-1; D gene unclear. The CDR3 runs to 13 residues. V lost 1 base and J lost 5, with 9 bases in between. Per the germline V gene, CDR1 is SGHDT and CDR2 is YYEEEE. CDR3 protein: CASSLPRYTEAFF. CDR3 in DNA: TGTGCCAGCAGCTTGCCGAGGTATACTGAAGCTTTCTTT.

This rearrangement joins TRBV25-1 to TRBJ2-7, with 11 bases lining up with TRBD1. Germline CDR1 reads MGHDK; CDR2 reads SYGVNS. V dropped 5 bases and J dropped 5; count of bases not matched to a gene: 8. This CDR3 has 15 amino acids. CDR3: CASSYYGTGGHEQYF. DNA for the CDR3: TGTGCCAGCAGTTACTACGGGACAGGGGGGCACGAGCAGTACTTC.

This chain joins TRBV7-2 and TRBJ2-7, with 7 nucleotides matching TRBD2. CDR1 is SGHTA, CDR2 FQGNSA, per germline. V lost 1 base, J lost 6 bases, and 6 bases stayed unmatched. The CDR3 totals 14 residues. The DNA of the CDR3 is TGTGCCAGCAGCTTAGAGGGAGGGCGGGGCGAGCAGTACTTC. This encodes CASSLEGGRGEQYF.

The CDR3 protein is CASSPGLDTDTQYF. In DNA form, the CDR3 reads TGTGCCAGCAGCCCGGGACTGGACACAGATACGCAGTATTTT. The chain joins TRBV7-2 to TRBJ2-3, with D tentatively TRBD2 (6 bases). The V and J ends lost 5 bases and 2 bases respectively, with 11 bases between them. The CDR3 covers 14 residues. Germline CDR1 SGHTA, CDR2 FQGNSA.

The genes are TRBV4-1 and TRBJ1-4, with 7 nucleotides matching TRBD1. The CDR3 is 14 residues long. V was clipped by 1 base and J by 5 bases; unmatched bases: 1. Germline-derived CDR1 and CDR2 are MGHRA and YSYEKL. This chain's CDR3 is CASSQGDRNEKLFF. The CDR3 nucleotides read TGCGCCAGCAGCCAAGGGGACAGAAATGAAAAACTGTTTTTT.

This sequence joins TRBV15 and TRBJ2-2; D possibly corresponds to TRBD2 (6 bases). This CDR3 has 15 amino acids. From germline, CDR1 is LNHNV and CDR2 YYDKDF (reference sequence). Deletions cut 0 bases from V and 6 bases from J, with 11 bases between. The CDR3: CATSREVPGAGELFF. The CDR3, as DNA: TGTGCCACCAGCAGAGAAGTTCCGGGGGCCGGGGAGCTGTTTTTT.

The chain has TRBV7-3 and TRBJ1-5; 8 nucleotides align to TRBD1. Germline CDR1 is SGHTA and CDR2 is FQGTGA. J gave up 0 bases and V 3 bases, and 4 bases lay outside the gene matches. The CDR3 totals 16 residues. CDR3 DNA sequence: TGTGCCAGCAGCTTCGGACAGGGTCATAGCAATCAGCCCCAGCATTTT. It translates to CASSFGQGHSNQPQHF. The full variable domain, rest sourced from reference TRBV7-3 and TRBJ1-5, is GAGVSQTPSNKVTEKGKYVELRCDPISGHTALYWYRQSLGQGPEFLIYFQGTGAADDSGLPNDRFFAVRPEGSVSTLKIQRTERGDSAVYLCASSFGQGHSNQPQHFGDGTRLSIL.

The genes are TRBV28 and TRBJ1-2, with TRBD1 matching over 7 bases. CDR1 and CDR2 (germline): MDHEN, SYDVKM. The CDR3 is made up of 14 amino acids. Trimming cost V 6 bases and J 2 bases; bases outside gene matches: 6. DNA for the CDR3: TGTGCCAGCAGACCTCAGGGGGACAACTATGGCTACACCTTC. It codes for CASRPQGDNYGYTF.

The V call is TRBV9, the J call TRBJ1-4; D is ambiguous. The germline CDR1 and CDR2 sequences are SGDLS and YYNGEE. This CDR3 is built from 14 residues. Trimming shortened V by 0 bases and J by 0 bases, and 3 bases separated the two germline ends. The CDR3 sequence is CASSVEATNEKLFF. The CDR3 DNA reads as TGTGCCAGCAGCGTAGAAGCAACTAATGAAAAACTGTTTTTT.

This chain uses TRBV5-1 with TRBJ2-1; 7 bases are a match to TRBD2. CDR3 length: 13 residues. CDR1 SGHRS and CDR2 YFSETQ come from the germline V gene. V lost 6 bases to trimming and J lost 6 bases; unmatched junction nucleotides: 6. In nucleotides, the CDR3 is TGCGCCAGCAAGGCGGGAGACCCCAATGAGCAGTTCTTC. Amino acid sequence: CASKAGDPNEQFF. Using reference TRBV5-1 and TRBJ2-1 for the parts outside the CDR3, the full variable domain is KAGVTQTPRYLIKTRGQQVTLSCSPISGHRSVSWYQQTPGQGLQFLFEYFSETQRNKGNFPGRFSGRQFSNSRSEMNVSTLELGDSALYLCASKAGDPNEQFFGPGTRLTVL.

By proportion, this clone is medium-sized. This chain uses TRBV9 with TRBJ2-7; 7 bases fit TRBD1. The germline V gene has CDR1 SGDLS and CDR2 YYNGEE. Trimming took 8 bases from V and 2 from J; bases not matched to a gene: 7. CDR3 length: 13 residues. The CDR3 is CASGAGQAYEQYF. The DNA for the CDR3 is TGTGCCAGTGGGGCCGGACAGGCCTACGAGCAGTACTTC.

The CDR3 bases are TGTGCCAGCAGCCAGGGGGGACATAAGAACACTGAAGCTTTCTTT. Translating gives CASSQGGHKNTEAFF. V and J are TRBV14 and TRBJ1-1, with D perhaps TRBD1 (6 bases). The CDR3 is 15 amino acids. Trimming pared 3 bases from V and 1 base from J, leaving 12 bases between. The germline CDR1 and CDR2 sequences are SGHDN and FVKESK.

This chain links TRBV7-2 with TRBJ2-5, with D hard to call. Trimming took off 5 bases at V and 5 bases at J, with 12 bases between the two ends. Germline V gene lookup returns CDR1 SGHTA and CDR2 FQGNSA. CDR3 length: 13 residues. CDR3 DNA sequence: TGTGCCAGCAGCGTAAGTTTGACGGAGACCCAGTACTTC. Amino acid sequence: CASSVSLTETQYF.

The chain has TRBV27 and TRBJ2-5; D remains ambiguous. Per the germline V gene, CDR1 is MNHEY and CDR2 is SMNVEV (reference sequence). This CDR3 has 13 amino acids. V was shortened by 1 base and J by 8 bases, with 11 bases between the two germline ends. CDR3 coding DNA: TGTGCCAGCAGTTTATATGCGTGGGAAACCCAGTACTTC. This sequence encodes CASSLYAWETQYF.

The chain recombines TRBV2 with TRBJ2-5, with D hard to call. Trimming removed 2 bases from V and 5 bases from J, with 9 bases in between. The CDR3 is made up of 13 amino acids. Germline CDR1 reads SNHLY; CDR2 reads FYNNEI. CDR3 protein: CASSERPLETQYF. CDR3 DNA sequence: TGTGCCAGCAGTGAACGGCCCCTGGAGACCCAGTACTTC.

The rearrangement uses TRBV6-5 and TRBJ1-5; TRBD1 might be the D (6 bases). Trimming removed 6 bases at V and 6 bases at J, with 15 bases between. This CDR3 comprises 14 residues. The germline V gene encodes CDR1 MNHEY and CDR2 SVGAGI. In DNA, the CDR3 is TGTGCCAGCAGGGACAGATCTTACGGTCAGCCCCAGCATTTT. This codes for CASRDRSYGQPQHF.

The rearrangement joins TRBV19 to TRBJ2-1, with TRBD2 matching over 8 bases. CDR1 LNHDA and CDR2 SQIVND come from the germline V gene (reference sequence). The V segment lost 3 bases and the J segment 9 bases; nucleotides outside the gene matches: 7. The CDR3 covers 14 residues. The CDR3 sequence: CASSISGLAGEQFF. The CDR3 coding sequence is TGTGCCAGTAGTATCTCCGGACTAGCTGGTGAGCAGTTCTTC.

The V gene is TRBV4-1, the J gene TRBJ2-1; 9 nucleotides agree with TRBD2. The trim removed 5 bases at V and 10 bases at J, leaving 15 bases unmatched. The CDR3 has 16 residues. Germline V gives CDR1 MGHRA, CDR2 YSYEKL. The CDR3 DNA is TGCGCCAGCAGCGGACTAGGGACTAGCCCCAAAGAGGAGCAGTTCTTC. Protein sequence: CASSGLGTSPKEEQFF.

V usage is TRBV5-1 and J usage is TRBJ1-1, with D possibly being TRBD1 (6 bases). Germline-derived CDR1 and CDR2 are SGHRS and YFSETQ. Trimming took 3 bases from V and 0 from J, leaving 18 bases between them. This CDR3 comprises 17 residues. The CDR3, as DNA: TGCGCCAGCAGCTACATAGGGGGGCGGCAAATGAACACTGAAGCTTTCTTT. This codes for CASSYIGGRQMNTEAFF.

The chain employs TRBV30 and TRBJ2-7, with D uncertain. There are 11 residues in the CDR3. Trimming took off 2 bases at V and 2 bases at J, with 4 bases between the two ends. CDR1 GTSNPN and CDR2 SVGIG come from the germline V gene (reference sequence). DNA of the CDR3: TGTGCCTGGAGTTCACCCTACGAGCAGTACTTC. Its translation: CAWSSPYEQYF.

CDR3 loop: CASSLLPESYNEQFF. In DNA form, the CDR3 reads TGCGCCAGCAGCTTATTGCCGGAGAGCTACAATGAGCAGTTCTTC. This rearrangement joins TRBV5-1 to TRBJ2-1, with no clear D. The V end lost 2 bases, the J end lost 3 bases, and 12 bases lay between the germline ends. CDR3 size: 15 residues. Germline V lookup: CDR1 SGHRS, CDR2 YFSETQ.

V is TRBV30 and J is TRBJ1-6, with D maybe TRBD1 (5 bases). In germline, CDR1 is GTSNPN, CDR2 SVGIG (reference sequence). The CDR3 consists of 14 residues. V was clipped by 4 bases and J by 3 bases, with 10 bases between them. The chain's CDR3 is CAWTSDSYNSPLHF. The CDR3 region has the DNA TGTGCCTGGACCTCAGACAGCTATAATTCACCCCTCCACTTT.

The J gene is TRBJ2-7, the V gene TRBV14, with a weak D call TRBD2 (5 bases). CDR1 and CDR2 from the germline V gene are SGHDN and FVKESK. The CDR3 loop spans 19 amino acids. Trimming removed 4 bases at V and 3 bases at J, with 28 bases between. This chain's CDR3 is CASSPSRSLAAWSRYEQYF. In nucleotides, the CDR3 is TGTGCCAGCAGCCCCTCTCGTTCTCTAGCCGCTTGGTCTCGCTACGAGCAGTACTTC.

The chain recombines TRBV11-2 with TRBJ1-3; 11 positions agree with TRBD1. The V gene's germline CDR1 is SGHAT and CDR2 FQNNGV. Germline trimming cut 4 bases from V and 8 bases from J; bases unmatched to any gene: 7. CDR3 length: 15 residues. This chain's CDR3 is CASSSQGQGGDTIYF. CDR3 in DNA: TGTGCCAGCAGCTCGCAGGGACAGGGGGGAGACACCATATATTTT.

V gene TRBV7-9 combines with J gene TRBJ2-5; 9 bases align to TRBD1. Per the germline V gene, CDR1 is SEHNR and CDR2 is FQNEAQ (reference sequence). The CDR3 has 15 residues. The junction had 6 bases not matched to a gene; V was cut back by 5 bases and J by 2 bases. Written as DNA, the CDR3 is TGTGCCAGCAGCCCGGGGACAGGGAATCAAGAGACCCAGTACTTC. It codes for CASSPGTGNQETQYF.

The chain combines TRBV21-1 with TRBJ1-2. TRBV21-1 is classified as a pseudogene. The CDR3 is 10 residues long. The CDR3 protein is CASSNDGYTF. CDR3 bases: TGTGCCAGCAGCAATGATGGCTACACCTTC.